A single sample gave rise to the 8 T cell receptor beta chains below, sequenced in a study of T-cell memory formation after mild COVID-19. TCRdb re-derived calls from the 5' RACE reads in MiXCR, one entry per CDR3 protein. This sample has about 410,000 distinct CDR3 sequences, with under 20% found just once. The material sequenced was PBMCs or a T cell subset sorted from them (not recorded which). These receptors all stem from a man between 18 and 29 years old who had mild COVID-19 (a few samples of this study predate the infection). Cell type and time point are not known.

The rearrangement uses TRBV20-1 and TRBJ2-7, with D perhaps matching TRBD1 (6 bases). V dropped 1 base and J dropped 0 bases, with 10 bases sitting between them. The CDR3 is made up of 14 amino acids. Germline CDR1 is DFQATT and CDR2 is SNEGSKA (reference sequence). The DNA of the CDR3 is TGCAGTGCTAGAGGGAGGACAGCCTCCTACGAGCAGTACTTC. Encoded protein: CSARGRTASYEQYF.

The chain combines TRBV5-1 with TRBJ2-5; no clear D. This CDR3 is built from 11 residues. V was clipped by 7 bases and J by 0 bases, with 4 bases between them. Germline CDR1 SGHRS, CDR2 YFSETQ. Written as DNA, the CDR3 is TGCGCCAGCGGGTACCAAGAGACCCAGTACTTC. Translated: CASGYQETQYF. Variable domain in full (rest from reference TRBV5-1 and TRBJ2-5): KAGVTQTPRYLIKTRGQQVTLSCSPISGHRSVSWYQQTPGQGLQFLFEYFSETQRNKGNFPGRFSGRQFSNSRSEMNVSTLELGDSALYLCASGYQETQYFGPGTRLLVL.

This chain uses TRBV20-1 with TRBJ2-7; 15 bases map to TRBD2. Trimming cost V 5 bases and J 0 bases; bases outside gene matches: 11. In germline, CDR1 is DFQATT, CDR2 SNEGSKA (reference sequence). The CDR3 covers 18 residues. In DNA, the CDR3 is TGCAGTGCTTCCGGGACTAGCGGGGGGCACGTCCGCTCCTACGAGCAGTACTTC. Protein sequence: CSASGTSGGHVRSYEQYF.

This clonotype was seen repeatedly, ten times or more. Relative to the germline gene, one junction end is altered; a read error may explain this. The V call is TRBV4-3, the J call TRBJ2-3; D gene uncertain. Germline V gene sequence: CDR1 LGHNA, CDR2 YSLEER. There are 13 residues in the CDR3. In DNA form, the CDR3 reads TGTGCCAGCAGCCAAGTCGGGACAGATACGCAGTATTTT. Its translation is CASSQVGTDTQYF.

The chain carries TRBV20-1 and TRBJ2-3, with D perhaps matching TRBD1 (5 bases). The germline V and J ends were trimmed by 1 base and 0 bases, with 8 bases remaining between them. The CDR3 extends over 14 amino acids. Germline CDR1 is DFQATT and CDR2 is SNEGSKA (reference sequence). CDR3 bases: TGCAGTGCTAGAGCTGGACACAGCACAGATACGCAGTATTTT. Translating it yields CSARAGHSTDTQYF.

This clonotype occurred a few times. The rearrangement uses TRBV29-1 and TRBJ2-1; D uncertain. V lost 4 bases and J 12 bases, leaving 16 bases between the germline ends. Germline V gives CDR1 SQVTM, CDR2 ANQGSEA. The CDR3 is 12 residues long. The CDR3 DNA reads as TGCAGCGTTGTCAGTCTCCTCAGAGGGCAGTTCTTC. This encodes CSVVSLLRGQFF.

About this clonotype itself: The junction departs from the called germline gene at one end, perhaps through a read error. V is TRBV10-3 and J is TRBJ1-1; TRBD1 is a possible D gene (6 bases). This CDR3 is built from 11 residues. Germline V gene data show CDR1 as ENHRY and CDR2 as SYGVKD. CDR3: CAIGGDTEDFF. For the CDR3, the DNA is TGTGCCATTGGGGGGGACACTGAAGATTTCTTT.

This clonotype was seen at least ten times. This chain connects TRBV7-9 to TRBJ2-3; 7 bases align to TRBD1. The ends lost 1 base at V and 0 bases at J; junction bases unmatched: 4. CDR1 and CDR2 from the germline V gene are SEHNR and FQNEAQ (reference sequence). This CDR3 has 16 amino acids. CDR3 in amino acids: CASSLGGQTSTDTQYF. CDR3 coding DNA: TGTGCCAGCAGCTTAGGGGGACAGACTAGCACAGATACGCAGTATTTT.